These 14 T cell receptor beta chains originate from one sample sequenced in a study of OX40 agonist ivuxolimab in advanced cancers. TCRdb's copy holds only in-frame clones and misses some; the assay was immunoSEQ multiplex PCR. This repertoire shows around 92,000 clones, 93% found once; its top ten account for around 0.25%. The material sequenced was CD4+ or CD8+ T cells sorted from blood, taken in a trial of the OX40 agonist ivuxolimab. The receptors come from an adult with an advanced solid tumor such as melanoma, head and neck, liver or kidney cancer.

This sequence joins TRBV5-1 and TRBJ1-2; unclear D gene. This CDR3 is built from 13 residues. The germline CDR1 and CDR2 sequences are SGHRS and YFSETQ. V shed 2 bases and J shed 5 bases, with 10 bases lying between them. The CDR3 nucleotides read TGCGCCAGCAGCTTTCACCACAGTTATGGCTACACCTTC. Its protein is CASSFHHSYGYTF.

The chain combines TRBV19 with TRBJ1-5, with D unresolved. V dropped 5 bases and J dropped 3 bases, with 8 bases sitting between them. The germline CDR1 and CDR2 sequences are LNHDA and SQIVND (reference sequence). This CDR3 spans 13 amino acids. Here the CDR3 DNA reads TGTGCCAGTAGTCAGAGGGTCAATCAGCCCCAGCATTTT. This codes for CASSQRVNQPQHF.

The genes are TRBV7-9 and TRBJ2-7; D not certain. The V and J ends lost 2 bases and 3 bases respectively, with 8 bases between them. Germline assignment: CDR1 SEHNR and CDR2 FQNEAQ (reference sequence). The CDR3 runs to 13 residues. In DNA, the CDR3 is TGTGCCAGCAGCTTATACGGAAGCTACGAGCAGTACTTC. Its translation is CASSLYGSYEQYF.

The chain has TRBV30 and TRBJ2-3, with 9 nucleotides matching TRBD1. CDR1 is GTSNPN and CDR2 is SVGIG in the germline V gene (reference sequence). V lost 3 bases and J lost 3; bases outside the gene matches: 7. The CDR3 spans 15 residues. The CDR3 protein is CAWSGQGSRTDTQYF. CDR3 nucleotide sequence: TGTGCCTGGAGCGGACAGGGGTCGAGGACAGATACGCAGTATTTT.

This sequence joins TRBV2 and TRBJ1-1; maybe TRBD1 (5 bases). Per the germline V gene, CDR1 is SNHLY and CDR2 is FYNNEI. The CDR3 is made up of 13 amino acids. Trimming removed 7 bases from V and 5 bases from J, with 14 bases in between. CDR3 region: CASTNGGGTEAFF. The CDR3 coding sequence is TGTGCCAGCACCAATGGTGGGGGGACTGAAGCTTTCTTT.

The rearrangement joins TRBV6-6 to TRBJ2-4, with a weak D call TRBD1 (6 bases). The CDR3 length is 16 residues. CDR1 MNHNY and CDR2 SVGAGI come from the germline V gene (reference sequence). With 6 bases removed from V and 1 base from J, the gap between germline ends came to 16 bases. In nucleotides, the CDR3 is TGTGCCAGCAGCGACTTCTCAGGGGTGGCCAAAAACATTCAGTACTTC. Its translation: CASSDFSGVAKNIQYF.

The J gene is TRBJ2-5, the V gene TRBV7-8; TRBD2 matches 8 bases. Germline V CDR1 and CDR2: SGHVS, FQNEAQ. V was clipped by 5 bases and J by 3 bases; unmatched bases: 5. The CDR3 contains 14 residues. CDR3 sequence reads: CASSATSGKETQYF. The DNA of the CDR3 is TGTGCCAGCAGCGCCACTAGCGGCAAAGAGACCCAGTACTTC.

The chain carries TRBV4-1 and TRBJ2-1, with 12 bases lining up with TRBD1. Trimming at V came to 6 bases and at J to 6 bases, leaving 9 bases not matched to a gene. CDR3 length equals 16 residues. Germline V gene data show CDR1 as MGHRA and CDR2 as YSYEKL. CDR3 sequence reads: CASSITGTGGINEQFF. In DNA, the CDR3 is TGCGCCAGCAGTATCACCGGGACAGGGGGCATCAATGAGCAGTTCTTC.

The chain recombines TRBV4-2 with TRBJ1-1, with 7 bases fitting TRBD1. The CDR3 is made up of 18 amino acids. Germline V gene sequence: CDR1 LGHNA, CDR2 YNFKEQ. V shed 0 bases and J 5 bases; nucleotides not matched to a gene: 15. DNA for the CDR3: TGTGCCAGCAGCCAAGACCCCCTAGGGAGGGGGCTGGGAACTGAAGCTTTCTTT. Translating it yields CASSQDPLGRGLGTEAFF.

This clone was recorded once. The V call is TRBV2, the J call TRBJ1-4; 9 bases agree with TRBD1. CDR1 is SNHLY and CDR2 is FYNNEI in the germline V gene. The CDR3 runs to 14 residues. Unmatched junction bases numbered 4, after V lost 6 bases and J lost 5 bases. As DNA, the CDR3 is TGTGCCAGCAGGCCCGGGACAGGGAATGAAAAACTGTTTTTT. This encodes CASRPGTGNEKLFF.

This chain links TRBV5-1 with TRBJ2-3, with TRBD2 matching over 15 bases. Trimming removed 2 bases from V and 4 bases from J; junction bases left unmatched: 11. The length of the CDR3 is 19 residues. Germline V lookup: CDR1 SGHRS, CDR2 YFSETQ. The CDR3 DNA follows: TGCGCCAGCAGCTTCGGACTAGCGGGGGGGCTAGAGGGCGCAGATACGCAGTATTTT. This gives the protein CASSFGLAGGLEGADTQYF.

The chain uses TRBV6-6 and TRBJ2-1; the D is unclear. Per the germline V gene, CDR1 is MNHNY and CDR2 is SVGAGI (reference sequence). This CDR3 contains 12 residues. V lost 5 bases and J 9 bases, leaving 11 bases between the germline ends. The CDR3: CASSPLVPEQFF. CDR3 coding DNA: TGTGCCAGCAGTCCCCTAGTGCCTGAGCAGTTCTTC.

The rearrangement links TRBV4-1 to TRBJ2-4; TRBD2 matches 13 bases. This CDR3 contains 19 residues. Per germline, CDR1 MGHRA and CDR2 YSYEKL. J lost 1 base, V lost 4 bases, and 10 bases had no gene match. CDR3: CASSPTSGRIGVAKNIQYF. CDR3 coding DNA: TGCGCCAGCAGCCCGACTAGCGGGAGGATTGGGGTGGCCAAAAACATTCAGTACTTC.

CDR3 in DNA: TGCGCCAGCAGTGAGACCGGGACAGGGAACTATGGCTACACCTTC. It encodes CASSETGTGNYGYTF. V gene TRBV4-3 combines with J gene TRBJ1-2; 9 positions agree with TRBD1. V lost 6 bases to trimming and J lost 2 bases; unmatched junction nucleotides: 7. CDR1 is LGHNA, CDR2 YSLEER, per germline. The CDR3 has 15 residues.